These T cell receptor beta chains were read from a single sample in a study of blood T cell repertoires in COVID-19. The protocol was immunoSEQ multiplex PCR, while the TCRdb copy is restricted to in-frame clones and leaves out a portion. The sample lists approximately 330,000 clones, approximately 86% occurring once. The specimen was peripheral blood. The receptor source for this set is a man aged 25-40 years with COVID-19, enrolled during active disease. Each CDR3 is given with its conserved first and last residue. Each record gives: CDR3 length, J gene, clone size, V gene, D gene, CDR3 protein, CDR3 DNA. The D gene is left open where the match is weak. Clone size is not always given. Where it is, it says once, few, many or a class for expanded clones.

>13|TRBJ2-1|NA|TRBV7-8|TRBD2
CASSSAAGSEQFF
TGTGCCAGCAGCTCTGCAGCGGGATCGGAGCAGTTCTTC
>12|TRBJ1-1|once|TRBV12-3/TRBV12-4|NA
CASSLYYTEAFF
TGTGCCAGCAGTTTATATTACACTGAAGCTTTCTTT
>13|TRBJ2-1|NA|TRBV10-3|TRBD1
CATIEAQGHEQFF
TGTGCCACCATCGAGGCACAGGGGCATGAGCAGTTCTTC
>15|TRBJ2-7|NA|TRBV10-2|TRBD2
CASRGKGLAGEEQYF
TGCGCCAGCAGGGGAAAGGGACTAGCGGGAGAGGAGCAGTACTTC
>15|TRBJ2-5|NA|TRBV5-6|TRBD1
CASSTGQGAGETQYF
TGTGCCAGCAGCACCGGACAGGGGGCGGGAGAGACCCAGTACTTC
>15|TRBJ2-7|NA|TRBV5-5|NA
CASSLGVQTSYEQYF
TGTGCCAGCAGCTTGGGAGTGCAAACCTCCTACGAGCAGTACTTC
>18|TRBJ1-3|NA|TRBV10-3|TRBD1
CAISGNSGTGASGNTIYF
TGTGCCATCAGTGGAAACTCCGGGACAGGAGCATCTGGAAACACCATATATTTT
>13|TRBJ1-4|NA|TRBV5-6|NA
CASSSPGGGKLFF
TGTGCCAGCAGCTCCCCGGGCGGAGGGAAACTGTTTTTT
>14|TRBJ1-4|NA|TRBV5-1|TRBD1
CASEPGQGGEKLFF
TGCGCCAGTGAGCCGGGACAGGGGGGTGAAAAACTGTTTTTT
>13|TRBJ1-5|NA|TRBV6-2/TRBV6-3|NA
CASSYGGNQPQHF
TGTGCCAGCAGTTACGGGGGGAATCAGCCCCAGCATTTT
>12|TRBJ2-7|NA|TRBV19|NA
CASSPGYNEQYF
TGTGCCAGTAGCCCGGGGTACAACGAGCAGTACTTC
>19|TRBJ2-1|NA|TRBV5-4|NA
CASSFSSAKSWSSYNEQFF
TGTGCCAGCAGCTTCAGTTCCGCCAAGAGCTGGAGCTCCTACAATGAGCAGTTCTTC